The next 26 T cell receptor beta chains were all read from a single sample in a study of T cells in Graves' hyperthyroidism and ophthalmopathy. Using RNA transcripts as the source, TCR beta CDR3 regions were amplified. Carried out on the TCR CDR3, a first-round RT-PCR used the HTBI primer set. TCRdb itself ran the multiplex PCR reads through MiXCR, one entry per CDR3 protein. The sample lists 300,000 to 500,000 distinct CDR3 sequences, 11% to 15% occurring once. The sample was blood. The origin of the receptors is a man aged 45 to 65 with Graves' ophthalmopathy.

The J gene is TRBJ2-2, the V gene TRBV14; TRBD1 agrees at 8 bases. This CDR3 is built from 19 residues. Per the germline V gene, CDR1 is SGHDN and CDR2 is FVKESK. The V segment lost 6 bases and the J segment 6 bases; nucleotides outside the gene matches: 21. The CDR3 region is CASSPLTGVLFSRSGELFF. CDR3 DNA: TGTGCCAGCAGTCCCCTGACAGGGGTTCTCTTCTCCCGCTCCGGGGAGCTGTTTTTT. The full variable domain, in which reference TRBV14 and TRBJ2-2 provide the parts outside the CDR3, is EAGVTQFPSHSVIEKGQTVTLRCDPISGHDNLYWYRRVMGKEIKFLLHFVKESKQDESGMPNNRFLAERTGGTYSTLKVQPAELEDSGVYFCASSPLTGVLFSRSGELFFGEGSRLTVL.

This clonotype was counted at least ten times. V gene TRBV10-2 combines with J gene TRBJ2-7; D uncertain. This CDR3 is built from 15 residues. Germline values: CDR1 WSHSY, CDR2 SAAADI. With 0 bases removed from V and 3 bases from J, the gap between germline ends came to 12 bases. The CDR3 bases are TGCGCCAGCAGTGAGTCAAAGGGTATTGGCTACGAGCAGTACTTC. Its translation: CASSESKGIGYEQYF.

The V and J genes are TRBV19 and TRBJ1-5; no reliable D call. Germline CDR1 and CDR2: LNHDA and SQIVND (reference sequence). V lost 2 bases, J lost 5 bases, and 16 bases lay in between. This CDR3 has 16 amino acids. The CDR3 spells CASSILTVAGDQPQHF. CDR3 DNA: TGTGCCAGTAGTATATTGACGGTGGCAGGTGATCAGCCCCAGCATTTT.

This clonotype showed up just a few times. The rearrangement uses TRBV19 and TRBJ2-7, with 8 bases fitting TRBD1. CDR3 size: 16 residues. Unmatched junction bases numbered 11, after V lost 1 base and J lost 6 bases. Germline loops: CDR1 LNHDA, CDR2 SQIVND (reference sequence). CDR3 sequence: CASSIARTGLNGEQYF. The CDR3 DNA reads TGTGCCAGTAGTATAGCCCGGACAGGGCTGAATGGCGAGCAGTACTTC.

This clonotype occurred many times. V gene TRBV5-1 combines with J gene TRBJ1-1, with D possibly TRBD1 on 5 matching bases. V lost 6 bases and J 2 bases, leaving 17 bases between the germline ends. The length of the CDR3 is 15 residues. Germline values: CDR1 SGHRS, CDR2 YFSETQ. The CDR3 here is CASTPYRDGNTEAFF. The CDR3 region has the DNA TGCGCCAGCACCCCTTACCGGGACGGAAACACTGAAGCTTTCTTT.

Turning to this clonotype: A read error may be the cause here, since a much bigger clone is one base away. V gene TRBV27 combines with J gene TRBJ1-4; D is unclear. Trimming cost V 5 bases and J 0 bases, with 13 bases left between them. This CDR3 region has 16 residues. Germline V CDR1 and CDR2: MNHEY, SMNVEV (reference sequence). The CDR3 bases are TGTGCCAGCAGTGATTTGCTTAGGCCAACTAATGAAAAACTGTTTTTT. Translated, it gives CASSDLLRPTNEKLFF.

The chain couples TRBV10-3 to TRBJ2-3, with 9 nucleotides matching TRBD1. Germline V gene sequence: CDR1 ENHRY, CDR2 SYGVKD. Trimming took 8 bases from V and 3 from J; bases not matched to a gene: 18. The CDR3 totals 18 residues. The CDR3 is CAIGGSRDSGTGTDTQYF. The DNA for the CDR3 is TGTGCCATCGGCGGGTCAAGAGACTCCGGGACAGGGACAGATACGCAGTATTTT.

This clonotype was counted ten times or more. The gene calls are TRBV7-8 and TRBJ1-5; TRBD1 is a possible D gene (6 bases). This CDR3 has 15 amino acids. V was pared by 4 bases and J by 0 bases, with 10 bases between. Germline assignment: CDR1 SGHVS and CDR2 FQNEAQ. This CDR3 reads CASSSYRDSNQPQHF. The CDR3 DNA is TGTGCCAGCAGCTCGTACAGGGATAGCAATCAGCCCCAGCATTTT.

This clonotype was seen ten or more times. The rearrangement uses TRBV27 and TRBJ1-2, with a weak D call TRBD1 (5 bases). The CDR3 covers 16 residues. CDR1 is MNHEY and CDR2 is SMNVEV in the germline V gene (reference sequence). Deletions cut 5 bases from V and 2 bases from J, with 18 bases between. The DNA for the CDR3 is TGTGCCAGCAGTCTAAGCTGGCCAGGACAAAACTATGGCTACACCTTC. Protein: CASSLSWPGQNYGYTF.

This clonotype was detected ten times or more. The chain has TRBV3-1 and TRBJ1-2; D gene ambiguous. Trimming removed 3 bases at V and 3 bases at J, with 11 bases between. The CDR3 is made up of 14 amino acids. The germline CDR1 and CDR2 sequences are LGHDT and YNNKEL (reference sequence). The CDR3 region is CASSQTTGHYGYTF. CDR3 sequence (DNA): TGTGCCAGCAGCCAGACGACGGGCCACTATGGCTACACCTTC. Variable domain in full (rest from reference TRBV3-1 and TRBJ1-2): DTAVSQTPKYLVTQMGNDKSIKCEQNLGHDTMYWYKQDSKKFLKIMFSYNNKELIINETVPNRFSPKSPDKAHLNLHINSLELGDSAVYFCASSQTTGHYGYTFGSGTRLTVV.

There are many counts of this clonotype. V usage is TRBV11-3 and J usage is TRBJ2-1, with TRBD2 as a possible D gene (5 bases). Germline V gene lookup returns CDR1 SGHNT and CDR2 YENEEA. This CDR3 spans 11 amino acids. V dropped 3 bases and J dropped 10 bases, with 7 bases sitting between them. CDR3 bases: TGTGCCAGCAGCTTGGGAGAGGAGCAGTTCTTC. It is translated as CASSLGEEQFF.

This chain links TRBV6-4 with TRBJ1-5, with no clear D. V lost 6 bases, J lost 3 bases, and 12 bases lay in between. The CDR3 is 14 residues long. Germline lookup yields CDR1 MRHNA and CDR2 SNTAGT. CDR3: CASRANRNNQPQHF. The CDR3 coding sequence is TGTGCCAGCAGAGCTAACAGAAACAATCAGCCCCAGCATTTT.

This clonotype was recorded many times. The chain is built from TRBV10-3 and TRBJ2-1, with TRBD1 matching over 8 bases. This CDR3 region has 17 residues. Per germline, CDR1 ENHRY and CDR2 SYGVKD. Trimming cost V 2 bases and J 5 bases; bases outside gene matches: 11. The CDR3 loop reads CAISENLWTGTHNEQFF. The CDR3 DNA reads TGTGCCATCAGTGAGAACCTCTGGACAGGGACTCACAATGAGCAGTTCTTC.

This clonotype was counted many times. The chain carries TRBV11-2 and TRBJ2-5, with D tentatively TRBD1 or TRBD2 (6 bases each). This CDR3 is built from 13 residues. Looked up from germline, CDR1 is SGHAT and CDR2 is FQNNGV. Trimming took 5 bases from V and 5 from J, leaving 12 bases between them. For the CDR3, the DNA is TGTGCCAGCAGCGGGAGGAGGGGGGAGACCCAGTACTTC. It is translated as CASSGRRGETQYF.

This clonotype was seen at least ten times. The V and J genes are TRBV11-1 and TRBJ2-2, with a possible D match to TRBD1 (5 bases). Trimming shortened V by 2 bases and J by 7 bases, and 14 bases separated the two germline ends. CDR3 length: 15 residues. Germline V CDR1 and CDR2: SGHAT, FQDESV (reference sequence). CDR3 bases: TGTGCCAGCAGCTTAAGAGGCAGGGCCGACGGGGAGCTGTTTTTT. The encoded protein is CASSLRGRADGELFF.

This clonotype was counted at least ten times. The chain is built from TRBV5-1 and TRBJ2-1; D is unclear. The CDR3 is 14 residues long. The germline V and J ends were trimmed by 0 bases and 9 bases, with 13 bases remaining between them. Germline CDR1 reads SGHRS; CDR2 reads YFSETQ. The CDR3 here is CASSLGHTLGEQFF. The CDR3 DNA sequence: TGCGCCAGCAGCTTGGGACATACCCTCGGTGAGCAGTTCTTC. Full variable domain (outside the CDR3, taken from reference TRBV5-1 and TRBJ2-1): KAGVTQTPRYLIKTRGQQVTLSCSPISGHRSVSWYQQTPGQGLQFLFEYFSETQRNKGNFPGRFSGRQFSNSRSEMNVSTLELGDSALYLCASSLGHTLGEQFFGPGTRLTVL.

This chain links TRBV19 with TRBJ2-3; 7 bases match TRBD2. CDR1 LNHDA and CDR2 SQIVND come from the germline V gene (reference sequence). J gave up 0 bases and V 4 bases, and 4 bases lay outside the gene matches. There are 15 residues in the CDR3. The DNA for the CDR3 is TGTGCCAGTAGTACCCTAGCGGCTAGCACAGATACGCAGTATTTT. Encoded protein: CASSTLAASTDTQYF.

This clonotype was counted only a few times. In DNA, the CDR3 is TGTGCCAGCAGTTACGGGACGGTAGCCAAAAACATTCAGTACTTC. Protein: CASSYGTVAKNIQYF. The rearrangement joins TRBV6-2 or TRBV6-3 to TRBJ2-4; either TRBD1 or TRBD2 may fit D (5 bases each). Trimming left V 2 bases short and J 0 bases short, with 8 bases between. Germline V gene data show CDR1 as MNHEY and CDR2 as SVGEGT. This CDR3 contains 15 residues.

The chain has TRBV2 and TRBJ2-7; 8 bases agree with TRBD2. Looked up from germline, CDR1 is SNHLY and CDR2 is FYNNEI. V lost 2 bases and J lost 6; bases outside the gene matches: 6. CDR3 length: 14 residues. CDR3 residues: CASSETGGIGEQYF. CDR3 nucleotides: TGTGCCAGCAGTGAAACGGGAGGGATCGGCGAGCAGTACTTC.

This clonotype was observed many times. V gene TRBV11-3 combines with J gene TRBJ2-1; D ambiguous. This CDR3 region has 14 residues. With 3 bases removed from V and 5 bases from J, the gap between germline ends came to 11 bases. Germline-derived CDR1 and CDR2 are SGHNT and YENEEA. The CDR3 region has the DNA TGTGCCAGCAGCTTGATCCGGGCTCACAATGAGCAGTTCTTC. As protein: CASSLIRAHNEQFF. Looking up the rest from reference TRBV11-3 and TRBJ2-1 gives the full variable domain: EAGVVQSPRYKIIEKKQPVAFWCNPISGHNTLYWYLQNLGQGPELLIRYENEEAVDDSQLPKDRFSAERLKGVDSTLKIQPAELGDSAVYLCASSLIRAHNEQFFGPGTRLTVL.

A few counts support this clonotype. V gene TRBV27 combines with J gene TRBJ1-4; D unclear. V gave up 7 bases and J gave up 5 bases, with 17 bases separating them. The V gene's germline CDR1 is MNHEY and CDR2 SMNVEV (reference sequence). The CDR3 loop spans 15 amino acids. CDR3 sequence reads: CASTPRSGGNEKLFF. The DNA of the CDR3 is TGTGCCAGCACTCCCAGGAGCGGCGGGAATGAAAAACTGTTTTTT.

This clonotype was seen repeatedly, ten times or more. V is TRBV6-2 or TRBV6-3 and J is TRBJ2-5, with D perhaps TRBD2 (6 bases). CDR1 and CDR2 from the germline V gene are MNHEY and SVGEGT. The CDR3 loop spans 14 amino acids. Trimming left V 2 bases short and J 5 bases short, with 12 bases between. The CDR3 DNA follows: TGTGCCAGCAGTTACGGGGCGGGATTTGAGACCCAGTACTTC. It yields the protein CASSYGAGFETQYF.

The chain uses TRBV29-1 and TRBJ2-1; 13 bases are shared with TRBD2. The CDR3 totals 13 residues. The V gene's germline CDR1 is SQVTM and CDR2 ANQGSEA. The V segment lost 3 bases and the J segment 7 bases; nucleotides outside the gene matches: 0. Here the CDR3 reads CSVETSGGNEQFF. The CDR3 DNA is TGCAGCGTTGAGACTAGCGGGGGGAATGAGCAGTTCTTC.

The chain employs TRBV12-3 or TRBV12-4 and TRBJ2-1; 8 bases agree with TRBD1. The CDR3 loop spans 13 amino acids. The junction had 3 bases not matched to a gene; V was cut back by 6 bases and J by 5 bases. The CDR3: CASRPGQDNEQFF. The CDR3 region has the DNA TGTGCCAGCAGACCGGGACAGGACAATGAGCAGTTCTTC.

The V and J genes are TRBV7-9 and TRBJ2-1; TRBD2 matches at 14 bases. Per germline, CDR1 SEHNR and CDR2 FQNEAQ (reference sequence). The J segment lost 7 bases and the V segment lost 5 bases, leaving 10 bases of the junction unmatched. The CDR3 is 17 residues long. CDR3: CASSKPGLAGVVNEQFF. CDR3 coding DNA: TGTGCCAGCAGCAAACCGGGACTAGCGGGAGTGGTTAATGAGCAGTTCTTC.

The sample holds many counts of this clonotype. CDR3 amino acids: CASSLSFGFRSIHHYNEQFF. The CDR3 coding sequence is TGTGCCAGCAGTTTATCGTTTGGCTTTCGTAGCATCCACCACTACAATGAGCAGTTCTTC. This chain connects TRBV27 to TRBJ2-1; D call uncertain. CDR3 size: 20 residues. The germline CDR1 and CDR2 sequences are MNHEY and SMNVEV (reference sequence). The V and J ends lost 0 bases and 3 bases respectively, with 24 bases between them.